The table lists the clone carrying this TCR beta chain with many counts. Investigators amplified TCR beta CDR3 regions from RNA transcripts. Second-round multiplex PCR came after first-round RT-PCR with HTBI primers. TCRdb fed the multiplex PCR reads into MiXCR, producing one record per CDR3 protein. The sample includes about 400,000 distinct CDR3 sequences, approximately 20% of them seen just once. The CDR3 is made up of 15 amino acids. V was shortened by 5 bases and J by 5 bases, with 19 bases between the two germline ends. Germline V gene sequence: CDR1 SGHRS, CDR2 YFSETQ. The record originates from a study of Graves' ophthalmopathy and Graves' hyperthyroidism.

The sequenced sample consisted of peripheral blood. The clonotype originates from a young woman with Graves' ophthalmopathy. The V and J genes are TRBV5-1 and TRBJ2-5; possibly TRBD1 for D (7 bases). The CDR3 loop is CASRHTSAGGETQYF. CDR3 DNA: TGCGCCAGCAGACACACCTCGGCAGGGGGGGAGACCCAGTACTTC.